A single sample is the source of the 8 T cell receptor beta chains below, sequenced in a study of blood T cell repertoires in COVID-19. The method was immunoSEQ multiplex PCR; TCRdb's version includes in-frame clones alone and lacks a portion of them. The table records more than 350,000 clones, around 89% of them present only once. Source material: peripheral blood. The receptors come from a woman in her twenties or thirties with COVID-19, enrolled during active disease.

The rearrangement links TRBV6-5 to TRBJ1-1, with D unclear. This CDR3 region has 14 residues. Trimming took 6 bases from V and 0 from J, leaving 11 bases between them. Germline V gene sequence: CDR1 MNHEY, CDR2 SVGAGI. The CDR3 DNA sequence: TGTGCCAGCAGCACGGGGATCATGAACACTGAAGCTTTCTTT. This gives the protein CASSTGIMNTEAFF.

This clone has just one count. This chain connects TRBV2 to TRBJ1-1; 9 nucleotides align to TRBD1. This CDR3 spans 13 amino acids. Germline loops: CDR1 SNHLY, CDR2 FYNNEI. Trimming removed 5 bases from V and 6 bases from J; junction bases left unmatched: 4. The CDR3 DNA sequence: TGTGCCAGCAGTTATGACAGGGGGGCTGAAGCTTTCTTT. Amino acids: CASSYDRGAEAFF.

J is TRBJ2-7 and V is TRBV5-1; D is possibly TRBD2 (5 bases). Trimming pared 0 bases from V and 3 bases from J, leaving 13 bases between. The CDR3 is 15 amino acids. CDR1 is SGHRS and CDR2 is YFSETQ in the germline V gene. The CDR3 loop is CASSLAPGYLYEQYF. The CDR3 DNA is TGCGCCAGCAGCTTGGCTCCGGGGTACCTCTACGAGCAGTACTTC.

This clone was detected a few times. The chain carries TRBV29-1 and TRBJ2-7; D might be TRBD2 (6 bases). The CDR3 runs to 13 residues. The V end was cut by 4 bases, the J end by 6 bases, with 16 bases between. CDR1 and CDR2 (germline): SQVTM, ANQGSEA. The CDR3 DNA is TGCAGCGTTGTTCGCTCCGGGGGTGGCGAGCAGTACTTC. This sequence encodes CSVVRSGGGEQYF.

V is TRBV9 and J is TRBJ2-1, with 13 nucleotides matching TRBD2. The trim removed 4 bases at V and 8 bases at J, leaving 6 bases unmatched. CDR3 length equals 15 residues. Germline V gene lookup returns CDR1 SGDLS and CDR2 YYNGEE. The CDR3 nucleotides read TGTGCCAGCAGCCAAGGACTAGCGGGAGCCGATGAGCAGTTCTTC. Translation gives CASSQGLAGADEQFF.

This clone was seen a few times. The junction does not match germline at one end; this may be a read error. The chain joins TRBV7-7 to TRBJ2-5; 7 bases map to TRBD2. The CDR3 covers 18 residues. CDR1 SSHAT and CDR2 FNYEAQ come from the germline V gene (reference sequence). In DNA, the CDR3 is TGTGCTAGCAGTATCAGGCTAGCGGATACCAGAGGTCGAGAGACCCAGTACTTC. Amino acids: CASSIRLADTRGRETQYF.

The chain uses TRBV3-1 (or the pseudogene TRBV3-2) and TRBJ2-7, with D perhaps TRBD2 (6 bases). CDR3 length equals 15 residues. Trimming left V 0 bases short and J 3 bases short, with 12 bases between. Germline values: CDR1 LGHDT, CDR2 YNNKEL (reference sequence). CDR3 nucleotide sequence: TGTGCCAGCAGCCAAGATGCAGCGGGCTACTACGAGCAGTACGTC. Amino acids: CASSQDAAGYYEQYV.

The rearrangement uses TRBV9 and TRBJ1-3, with 10 bases aligning to TRBD1. The CDR3 totals 15 residues. After removal of 4 bases from V and 7 bases from J, the junction contained 8 bases not matched to a gene. Looked up from germline, CDR1 is SGDLS and CDR2 is YYNGEE. Written as DNA, the CDR3 is TGTGCCAGCAGCATGGGACAGGGGCCCGCCAACACCATATATTTT. Translating gives CASSMGQGPANTIYF.